The 9 T cell receptor beta chains given below trace back to one sample, sequenced in a study of blood T cell repertoires in COVID-19. Method: immunoSEQ multiplex PCR; TCRdb's copy keeps in-frame clones and lacks some. Counted here are 200,000 to 300,000 clones, 86% occurring once; the ten biggest clones make up around 1.5%. The sample comprised peripheral blood. The receptor source for this set is a woman between 55 and 75 years old who had recovered from COVID-19.

The DNA for the CDR3 is TGTGCCAGCAGCCCCTGGGGGGTCATGAACACTGAAGCTTTCTTT. Translating it yields CASSPWGVMNTEAFF. The rearrangement links TRBV7-2 to TRBJ1-1; D is perhaps TRBD1 (5 bases). Trimming left V 5 bases short and J 0 bases short, with 13 bases between. The CDR3 runs to 15 residues. In germline, CDR1 is SGHTA, CDR2 FQGNSA.

The chain has TRBV24-1 and TRBJ2-7, with 7 bases lining up with TRBD1. Germline trimming cut 7 bases from V and 3 bases from J; bases unmatched to any gene: 5. This CDR3 comprises 13 residues. Germline CDR1 KGHDR, CDR2 SFDVKD. The CDR3 DNA is TGTGCCACCAGCCGAGGGGGCAACTACGAGCAGTACTTC. Its protein is CATSRGGNYEQYF.

V and J are TRBV5-1 and TRBJ2-7; a weak D match, TRBD1 (6 bases). Germline assignment: CDR1 SGHRS and CDR2 YFSETQ. The CDR3 is 19 amino acids. The V end was cut by 1 base, the J end by 0 bases, with 23 bases between. The CDR3 region has the DNA TGCGCCAGCAGCTTGCGTATTTTGGGGGCGCGGACCCCCTCCTACGAGCAGTACTTC. Encoded protein: CASSLRILGARTPSYEQYF.

The table lists this clone with a count of one. The chain links TRBV18 to TRBJ2-5, with 10 nucleotides matching TRBD2. With 0 bases clipped from V and 4 bases from J, the junction kept 5 bases outside the gene matches. The CDR3 covers 16 residues. CDR1 and CDR2 (germline): KGHSH, LQKENI. CDR3 DNA: TGTGCCAGCTCACCACCGGCTAGCGGGGGAGGAGAGACCCAGTACTTC. Translation: CASSPPASGGGETQYF. Complete variable domain (other parts from reference TRBV18 and TRBJ2-5): NAGVMQNPRHLVRRRGQEARLRCSPMKGHSHVYWYRQLPEEGLKFMVYLQKENIIDESGMPKERFSAEFPKEGPSILRIQQVVRGDSAAYFCASSPPASGGGETQYFGPGTRLLVL.

DNA for the CDR3: TGTGCCAGCAGTTTAACAGGGACACACGAGCAGTACTTC. Translated, it gives CASSLTGTHEQYF. The chain has TRBV12-3 or TRBV12-4 and TRBJ2-7; tentatively, D is TRBD1 (6 bases). This CDR3 region has 13 residues. Trimming removed 2 bases from V and 5 bases from J, with 10 bases in between.

This clone appeared once. The rearrangement links TRBV7-9 to TRBJ1-1, with 8 bases that match TRBD1. Germline assignment: CDR1 SEHNR and CDR2 FQNEAQ (reference sequence). The CDR3 loop spans 14 amino acids. J was trimmed by 1 base and V by 6 bases; bases with no gene match: 4. CDR3 DNA: TGTGCCAGCAGACAGGGGGGATCGAACACTGAAGCTTTCTTT. It codes for CASRQGGSNTEAFF.

CDR3 coding DNA: TGTGCCAGCAGCCCAGGGACAGGGAGAAACAATGAGCAGTTCTTC. This translates into CASSPGTGRNNEQFF. The chain is built from TRBV7-2 and TRBJ2-1, with 9 bases lining up with TRBD1. Trimming at V came to 5 bases and at J to 5 bases, leaving 7 bases not matched to a gene. This CDR3 is 15 amino acids long. Germline loops: CDR1 SGHTA, CDR2 FQGNSA.

The rearrangement uses TRBV19 and TRBJ2-1; D is perhaps TRBD2 (6 bases). The ends were cut back, 3 bases at V and 8 bases at J, with 11 bases in the middle. This CDR3 has 13 residues. CDR1 and CDR2 (germline): LNHDA, SQIVND (reference sequence). The chain's CDR3 is CASSIGGAYEQFF. In DNA, the CDR3 is TGTGCCAGTAGTATCGGGGGTGCGTATGAGCAGTTCTTC.

This clone was recorded a few times. The chain uses TRBV2 and TRBJ1-1, with D unclear. Germline V gene sequence: CDR1 SNHLY, CDR2 FYNNEI. The CDR3 is 13 amino acids. Trimming cost V 9 bases and J 0 bases, with 11 bases left between them. The CDR3 sequence: CASWREMNTEAFF. DNA for the CDR3: TGTGCCAGTTGGAGGGAGATGAACACTGAAGCTTTCTTT.